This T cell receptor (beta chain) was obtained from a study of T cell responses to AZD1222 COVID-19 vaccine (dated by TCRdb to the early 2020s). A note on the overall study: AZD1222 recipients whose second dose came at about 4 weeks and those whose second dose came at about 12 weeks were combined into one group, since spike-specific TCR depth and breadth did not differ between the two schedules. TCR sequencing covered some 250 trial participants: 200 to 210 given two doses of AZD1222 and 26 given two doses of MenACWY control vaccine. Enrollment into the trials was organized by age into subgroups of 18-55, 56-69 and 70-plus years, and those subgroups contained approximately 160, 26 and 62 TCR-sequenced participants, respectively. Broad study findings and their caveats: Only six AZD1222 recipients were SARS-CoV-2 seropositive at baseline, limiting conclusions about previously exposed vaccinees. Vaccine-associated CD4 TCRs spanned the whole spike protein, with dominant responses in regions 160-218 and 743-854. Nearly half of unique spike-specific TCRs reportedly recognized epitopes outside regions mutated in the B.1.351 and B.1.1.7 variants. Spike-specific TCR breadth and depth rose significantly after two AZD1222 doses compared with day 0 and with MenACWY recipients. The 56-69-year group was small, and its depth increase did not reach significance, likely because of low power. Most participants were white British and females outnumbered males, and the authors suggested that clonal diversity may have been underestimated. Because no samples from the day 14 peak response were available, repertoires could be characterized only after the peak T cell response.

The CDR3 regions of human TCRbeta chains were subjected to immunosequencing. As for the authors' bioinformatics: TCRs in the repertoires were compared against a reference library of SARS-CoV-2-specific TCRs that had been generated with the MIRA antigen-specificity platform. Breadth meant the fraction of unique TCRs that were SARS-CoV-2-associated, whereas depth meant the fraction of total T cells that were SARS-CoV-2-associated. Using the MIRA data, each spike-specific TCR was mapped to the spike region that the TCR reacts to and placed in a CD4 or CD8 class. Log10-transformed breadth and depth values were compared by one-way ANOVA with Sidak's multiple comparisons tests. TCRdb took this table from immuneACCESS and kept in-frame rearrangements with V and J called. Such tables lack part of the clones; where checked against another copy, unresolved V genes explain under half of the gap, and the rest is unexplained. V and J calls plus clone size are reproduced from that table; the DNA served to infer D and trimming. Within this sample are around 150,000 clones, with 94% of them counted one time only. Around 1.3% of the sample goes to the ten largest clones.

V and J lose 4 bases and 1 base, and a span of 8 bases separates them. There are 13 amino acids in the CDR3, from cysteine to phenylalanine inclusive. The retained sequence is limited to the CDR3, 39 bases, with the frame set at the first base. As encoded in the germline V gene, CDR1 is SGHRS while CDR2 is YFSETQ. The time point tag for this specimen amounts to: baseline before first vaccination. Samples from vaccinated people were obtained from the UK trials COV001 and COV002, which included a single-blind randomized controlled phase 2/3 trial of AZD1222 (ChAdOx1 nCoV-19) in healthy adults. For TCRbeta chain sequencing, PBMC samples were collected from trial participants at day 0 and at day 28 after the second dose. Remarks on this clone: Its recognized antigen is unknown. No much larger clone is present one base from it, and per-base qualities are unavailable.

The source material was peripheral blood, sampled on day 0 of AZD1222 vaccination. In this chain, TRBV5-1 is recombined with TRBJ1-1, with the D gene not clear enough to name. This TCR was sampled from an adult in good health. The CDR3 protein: CASSPLENTEAFF. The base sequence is TGCGCCAGCAGCCCCCTAGAGAACACTGAAGCTTTCTTT.